The 2 T cell receptor beta chains reported below all come from one sample, sequenced in a study of blood T cell repertoires in COVID-19. Some clones are missing from TCRdb's copy, which holds only in-frame ones; the method was immunoSEQ multiplex PCR. The top ten clones hold more than 8.5% of a sample with a few hundred thousand clones, about 90% of them seen once. Sequencing was carried out using peripheral blood. The receptors were gathered from a woman between 65 and 79 years old with COVID-19, enrolled during active disease.

The chain carries TRBV27 and TRBJ2-1; 12 nucleotides agree with TRBD2. The CDR3 totals 17 residues. Trimming took 6 bases from V and 3 from J; bases not matched to a gene: 9. The V gene's germline CDR1 is MNHEY and CDR2 SMNVEV (reference sequence). DNA of the CDR3: TGTGCCAGCAGACCTCGGACTAGCGGGACCATCTACAATGAGCAGTTCTTC. The encoded protein is CASRPRTSGTIYNEQFF.

This clone has just one count. The rearrangement links TRBV18 to TRBJ1-1; maybe TRBD1 (6 bases). Germline CDR1 is KGHSH and CDR2 is LQKENI. This CDR3 has 14 residues. Trimming took off 0 bases at V and 7 bases at J, with 12 bases between the two ends. The CDR3 reads CASSPPQGGDEAFF. CDR3 in DNA: TGTGCCAGCTCACCACCACAAGGGGGGGATGAAGCTTTCTTT.